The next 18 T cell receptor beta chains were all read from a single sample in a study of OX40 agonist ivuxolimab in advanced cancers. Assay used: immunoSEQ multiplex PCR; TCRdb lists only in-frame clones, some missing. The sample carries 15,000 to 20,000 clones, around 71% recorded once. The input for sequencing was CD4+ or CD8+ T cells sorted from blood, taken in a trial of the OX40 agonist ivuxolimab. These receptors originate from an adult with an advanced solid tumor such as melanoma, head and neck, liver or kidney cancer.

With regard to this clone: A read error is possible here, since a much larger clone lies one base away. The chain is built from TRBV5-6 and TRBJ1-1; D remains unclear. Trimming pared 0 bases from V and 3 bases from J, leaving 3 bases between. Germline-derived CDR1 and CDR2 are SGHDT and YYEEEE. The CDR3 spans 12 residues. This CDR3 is CASSLGDTEAFF. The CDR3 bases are TGTGCCAGCAGCTTGGGAGACACTGAAGCTTTCTTT. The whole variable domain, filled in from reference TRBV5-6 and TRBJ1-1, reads DAGVTQSPTHLIKTRGQQVTLRCSPKSGHDTVSWYQQALGQGPQFIFQYYEEEERQRGNFPDRFSGHQFPNYSSELNVNALLLGDSALYLCASSLGDTEAFFGQGTRLTVV.

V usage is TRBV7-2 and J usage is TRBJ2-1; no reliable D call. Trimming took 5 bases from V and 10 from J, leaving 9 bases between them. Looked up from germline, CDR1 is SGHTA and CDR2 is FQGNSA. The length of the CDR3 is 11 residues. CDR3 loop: CASSLRSEQFF. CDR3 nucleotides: TGTGCCAGCAGCCTTCGGAGCGAGCAGTTCTTC.

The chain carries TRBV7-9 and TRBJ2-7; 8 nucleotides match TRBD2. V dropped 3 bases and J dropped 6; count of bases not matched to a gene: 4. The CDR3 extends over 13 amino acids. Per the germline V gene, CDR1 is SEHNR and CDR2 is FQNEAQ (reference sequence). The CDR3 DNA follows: TGTGCCAGCAGCTTGGGACTAGATCGCGAGCAGTACTTC. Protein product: CASSLGLDREQYF.

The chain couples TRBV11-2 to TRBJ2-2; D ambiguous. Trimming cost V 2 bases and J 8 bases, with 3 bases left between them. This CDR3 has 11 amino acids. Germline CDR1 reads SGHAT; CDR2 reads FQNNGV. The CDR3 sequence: CASSLSGELFF. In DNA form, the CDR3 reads TGTGCCAGCAGCTTAAGTGGGGAGCTGTTTTTT. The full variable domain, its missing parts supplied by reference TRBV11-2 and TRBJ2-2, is EAGVAQSPRYKIIEKRQSVAFWCNPISGHATLYWYQQILGQGPKLLIQFQNNGVVDDSQLPKDRFSAERLKGVDSTLKIQPAKLEDSAVYLCASSLSGELFFGEGSRLTVL.

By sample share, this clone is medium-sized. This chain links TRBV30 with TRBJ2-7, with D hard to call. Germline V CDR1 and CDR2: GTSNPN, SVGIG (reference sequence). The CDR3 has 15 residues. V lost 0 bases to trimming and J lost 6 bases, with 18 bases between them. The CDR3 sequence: CAWSVLETVLSEQYF. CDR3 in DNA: TGTGCCTGGAGTGTACTTGAGACGGTTCTATCCGAGCAGTACTTC.

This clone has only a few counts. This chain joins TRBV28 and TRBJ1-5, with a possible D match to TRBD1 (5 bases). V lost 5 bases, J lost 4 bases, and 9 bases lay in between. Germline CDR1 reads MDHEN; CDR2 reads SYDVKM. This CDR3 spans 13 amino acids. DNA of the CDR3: TGTGCCAGCAGTAGGGGCACGAATCAGCCCCAGCATTTT. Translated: CASSRGTNQPQHF.

CDR3 nucleotides: TGTGCCGGCAAGCCAGCGGGAAGCTACGAGCAGTACTTC. The encoded protein is CAGKPAGSYEQYF. The gene calls are TRBV28 and TRBJ2-7; 7 nucleotides align to TRBD2. The germline gives CDR1 MDHEN, CDR2 SYDVKM. V was pared by 11 bases and J by 3 bases, with 10 bases of the junction left unmatched. This CDR3 spans 13 amino acids.

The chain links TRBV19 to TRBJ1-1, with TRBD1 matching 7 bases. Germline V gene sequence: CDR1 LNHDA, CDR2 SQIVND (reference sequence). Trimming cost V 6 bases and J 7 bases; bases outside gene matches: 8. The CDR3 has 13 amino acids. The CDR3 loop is CASSLGDSFEAFF. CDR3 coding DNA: TGTGCCAGTAGCCTAGGGGACAGTTTTGAAGCTTTCTTT.

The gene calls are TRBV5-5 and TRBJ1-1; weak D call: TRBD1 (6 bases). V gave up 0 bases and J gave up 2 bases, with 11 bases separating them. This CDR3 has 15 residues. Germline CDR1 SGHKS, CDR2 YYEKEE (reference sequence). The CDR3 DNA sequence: TGTGCCAGCAGCTTGGTAGGGGGTGGAAACACTGAAGCTTTCTTT. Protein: CASSLVGGGNTEAFF.

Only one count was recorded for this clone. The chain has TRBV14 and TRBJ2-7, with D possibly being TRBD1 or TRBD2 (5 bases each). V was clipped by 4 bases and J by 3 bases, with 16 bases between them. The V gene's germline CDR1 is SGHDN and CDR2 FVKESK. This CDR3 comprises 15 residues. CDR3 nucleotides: TGTGCCAGCAGCCCACCGGGGACGGAGAGCTACGAGCAGTACTTC. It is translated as CASSPPGTESYEQYF.

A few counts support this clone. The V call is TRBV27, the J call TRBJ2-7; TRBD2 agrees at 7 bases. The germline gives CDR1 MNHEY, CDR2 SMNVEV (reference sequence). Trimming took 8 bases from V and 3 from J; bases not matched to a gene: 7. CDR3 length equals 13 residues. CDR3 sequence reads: CASWGEGHYEQYF. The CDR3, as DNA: TGTGCCAGCTGGGGGGAGGGGCACTACGAGCAGTACTTC.

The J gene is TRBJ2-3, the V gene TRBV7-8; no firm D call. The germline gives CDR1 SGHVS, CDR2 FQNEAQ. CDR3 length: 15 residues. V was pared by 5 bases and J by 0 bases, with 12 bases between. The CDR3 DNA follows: TGTGCCAGCAGCCTTCATGGCTCTAGCACAGATACGCAGTATTTT. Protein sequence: CASSLHGSSTDTQYF.

The CDR3 reads CASSQPSDLGIAEAFF. Written as DNA, the CDR3 is TGTGCCAGCAGCCAACCCTCGGACCTAGGCATTGCTGAAGCTTTCTTT. The rearrangement links TRBV7-8 to TRBJ1-1; D is unclear. CDR1 and CDR2 (germline): SGHVS, FQNEAQ. Trimming took 5 bases from V and 6 from J, leaving 22 bases between them. The CDR3 sequence is 16 residues long.

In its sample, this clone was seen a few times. CDR3 sequence (DNA): TGTGCCAGCAGCTTACAAGGGTGGCAGGGCTACACCTTC. It specifies CASSLQGWQGYTF. The chain has TRBV5-4 and TRBJ1-2; D gene unclear. The CDR3 consists of 13 residues. From germline, CDR1 is SGHNT and CDR2 YYREEE (reference sequence). The V gene lost 2 bases and the J gene lost 8 bases, with 13 bases spanning the gap.

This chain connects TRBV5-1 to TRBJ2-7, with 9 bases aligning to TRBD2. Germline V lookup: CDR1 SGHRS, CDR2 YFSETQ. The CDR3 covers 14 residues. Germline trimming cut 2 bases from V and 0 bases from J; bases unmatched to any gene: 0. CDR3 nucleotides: TGCGCCAGCAGCTTTAGCGGGAGCTCCTACGAGCAGTACTTC. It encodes CASSFSGSSYEQYF.

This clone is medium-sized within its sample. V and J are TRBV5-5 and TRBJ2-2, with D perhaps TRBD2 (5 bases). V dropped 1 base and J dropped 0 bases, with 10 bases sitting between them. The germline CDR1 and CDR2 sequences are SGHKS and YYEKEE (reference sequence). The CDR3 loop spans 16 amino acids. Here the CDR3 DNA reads TGTGCCAGCAGCTTGAATGAGGGCGCGAACACCGGGGAGCTGTTTTTT. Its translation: CASSLNEGANTGELFF.

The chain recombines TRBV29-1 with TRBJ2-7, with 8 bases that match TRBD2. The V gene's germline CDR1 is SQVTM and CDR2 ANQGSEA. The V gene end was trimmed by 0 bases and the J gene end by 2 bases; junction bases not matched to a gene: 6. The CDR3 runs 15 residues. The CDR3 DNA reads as TGCAGCGTTGAAGACGGGGTAGCGGGAACCTACGAGCAGTACTTC. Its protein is CSVEDGVAGTYEQYF.

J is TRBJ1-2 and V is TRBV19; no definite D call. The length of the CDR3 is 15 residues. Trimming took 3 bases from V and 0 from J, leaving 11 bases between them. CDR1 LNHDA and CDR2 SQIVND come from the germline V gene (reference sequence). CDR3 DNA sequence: TGTGCCAGTAGTATTTATACCGAAGCTAACTATGGCTACACCTTC. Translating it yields CASSIYTEANYGYTF.